These 23 T cell receptor beta chains were all obtained from the same sample, sequenced in a study of T cell repertoires in cytomegalovirus infection. TCRdb reprocessed the reads via MiXCR and lists one record per CDR3 protein. The sample holds around 770,000 distinct CDR3 sequences; 25% to 30% are singletons and the top ten take roughly 13%. These TCRs' antigens remain unknown. Sequenced material: cultured CD8+ T cells from PBMCs, taken from culture after CMV antigen stimulation. These TCRs come from a human donor in good health (CMV status not recorded). Some clones in this sample may be carry-over from other donors' samples.

The V gene is TRBV4-1, the J gene TRBJ2-1; 7 nucleotides match TRBD1. The CDR3 is made up of 15 amino acids. Germline V gene lookup returns CDR1 MGHRA and CDR2 YSYEKL. Unmatched junction bases numbered 8, after V lost 1 base and J lost 8 bases. CDR3 sequence (DNA): TGCGCCAGCAGCCAAGCAGACAGGGAGATCGATGAGCAGTTCTTC. Its protein is CASSQADREIDEQFF.

In its sample, this clonotype was seen many times. V and J are TRBV12-3 or TRBV12-4 and TRBJ1-4; D is undetermined. The CDR3 has 16 amino acids. The V gene lost 10 bases and the J gene lost 0 bases, with 18 bases spanning the gap. The CDR3 nucleotides read TGTGCCACCAAACAGATGGGGTCCCCAACTAATGAAAAACTGTTTTTT. This gives the protein CATKQMGSPTNEKLFF.

Ten or more counts support this clonotype. This sequence joins TRBV7-2 and TRBJ2-3; the D call may be TRBD1 or TRBD2 (5 bases each). CDR3 length equals 16 residues. CDR1 is SGHTA, CDR2 FQGNSA, per germline. V gave up 0 bases and J gave up 0 bases, with 10 bases separating them. The CDR3 DNA reads as TGTGCCAGCAGCTTAGCAGGGGAGAGTAGCACAGATACGCAGTATTTT. This gives the protein CASSLAGESSTDTQYF.

The chain carries TRBV7-3 and TRBJ1-1; D unresolved. This CDR3 has 14 amino acids. Germline V gives CDR1 SGHTA, CDR2 FQGTGA. Trimming stripped 7 bases from V and 0 bases from J, with 12 bases between. CDR3 nucleotide sequence: TGTGCCAGCATTCAATCGCCAATGAACACTGAAGCTTTCTTT. Residues: CASIQSPMNTEAFF. Using reference TRBV7-3 and TRBJ1-1 for the parts outside the CDR3, the full variable domain is GAGVSQTPSNKVTEKGKYVELRCDPISGHTALYWYRQSLGQGPEFLIYFQGTGAADDSGLPNDRFFAVRPEGSVSTLKIQRTERGDSAVYLCASIQSPMNTEAFFGQGTRLTVV.

The chain joins TRBV6-2 or TRBV6-3 to TRBJ1-2; possible D gene TRBD1, 5 bases. The CDR3 runs to 14 residues. Germline V gives CDR1 MNHEY, CDR2 SVGEGT. Trimming stripped 6 bases from V and 0 bases from J, with 11 bases between. CDR3 protein: CASRTAVANYGYTF. The CDR3 DNA is TGTGCCAGCAGGACAGCAGTAGCTAACTATGGCTACACCTTC.

The chain combines TRBV27 with TRBJ1-4; tentatively, D is TRBD1 (6 bases). The CDR3 extends over 14 amino acids. Trimming took 3 bases from V and 8 from J, leaving 13 bases between them. In germline, CDR1 is MNHEY, CDR2 SMNVEV (reference sequence). CDR3 bases: TGTGCCAGCAGTTTTGTGGGGGGCCGGGAAAAACTGTTTTTT. Amino acid sequence: CASSFVGGREKLFF.

This clonotype was counted a single time. The V call is TRBV6-2 or TRBV6-3, the J call TRBJ2-7; a weak D match, TRBD1 (6 bases). The ends were cut back, 0 bases at V and 0 bases at J, with 12 bases in the middle. The germline CDR1 and CDR2 sequences are MNHEY and SVGEGT. The CDR3 is 16 residues long. The CDR3: CASSYSIKQGSYEQYV. CDR3 DNA sequence: TGTGCCAGCAGTTACTCGATCAAACAGGGCTCCTACGAGCAGTACGTC.

In this sample, this clonotype turned up a few times. The chain recombines TRBV6-1 with TRBJ1-2; 9 bases fit TRBD1. Germline assignment: CDR1 MNHNS and CDR2 SASEGT. Germline trimming cut 3 bases from V and 0 bases from J; bases unmatched to any gene: 8. There are 17 residues in the CDR3. The CDR3 DNA reads as TGTGCCAGCAGTGAGATGGGACAGGGAGCCGCTAACTATGGCTACACCTTC. Encoded protein: CASSEMGQGAANYGYTF.

This clonotype was detected many times. This chain links TRBV7-8 with TRBJ2-3, with 7 bases aligning to TRBD1. Germline CDR1 and CDR2: SGHVS and FQNEAQ. The V gene end was trimmed by 4 bases and the J gene end by 0 bases; junction bases not matched to a gene: 10. This CDR3 is 17 amino acids long. Here the CDR3 DNA reads TGTGCCAGCAGCTCAACAGGGGCCTCCTATAGCACAGATACGCAGTATTTT. Translating it yields CASSSTGASYSTDTQYF.

The chain uses TRBV5-6 and TRBJ1-3, with D unresolved. CDR3 length: 17 amino acids. From germline, CDR1 is SGHDT and CDR2 YYEEEE. V was pared by 1 base and J by 0 bases, with 14 bases between. As DNA, the CDR3 is TGTGCCAGCAGCTTGAGGACCCCGGCCGACTCTGGAAACACCATATATTTT. Amino acids: CASSLRTPADSGNTIYF.

This clonotype was detected only a few times. CDR3 DNA sequence: TGCGCCAGCAGCCATTGGGGACCGAACACTGAAGCTTTCTTT. Protein product: CASSHWGPNTEAFF. V is TRBV4-1 and J is TRBJ1-1, with D perhaps matching TRBD1 (5 bases). Trimming stripped 3 bases from V and 1 base from J, with 9 bases between. The CDR3 consists of 14 residues. Germline V CDR1 and CDR2: MGHRA, YSYEKL.

The chain employs TRBV11-2 and TRBJ1-4, with unresolved D. Trimming removed 1 base from V and 7 bases from J, with 13 bases in between. Germline V gene lookup returns CDR1 SGHAT and CDR2 FQNNGV. The CDR3 spans 15 residues. CDR3: CASSLGLRLSEKLFF. The CDR3 nucleotides are TGTGCCAGCAGCTTAGGTCTCCGCTTGAGTGAAAAACTGTTTTTT.

The J gene is TRBJ2-3, the V gene TRBV7-9, with TRBD2 identical over 10 bases. Germline lookup yields CDR1 SEHNR and CDR2 FQNEAQ (reference sequence). The J segment lost 0 bases and the V segment lost 4 bases, leaving 10 bases of the junction unmatched. The CDR3 runs 18 residues. The CDR3 DNA reads TGTGCCAGCAGCTCCCCCCCGCGAGCGGGGGGGAGCACAGATACGCAGTATTTT. This codes for CASSSPPRAGGSTDTQYF. The complete variable domain, with remaining parts taken from reference TRBV7-9 and TRBJ2-3, reads DTGVSQNPRHKITKRGQNVTFRCDPISEHNRLYWYRQTLGQGPEFLTYFQNEAQLEKSRLLSDRFSAERPKGSFSTLEIQRTEQGDSAMYLCASSSPPRAGGSTDTQYFGPGTRLTVL.

This chain links TRBV25-1 with TRBJ1-2; the D is unclear. The ends were cut back, 7 bases at V and 5 bases at J, with 14 bases in the middle. CDR1 and CDR2 (germline): MGHDK, SYGVNS. This CDR3 spans 13 amino acids. CDR3: CASNAAGWYGYTF. CDR3 nucleotides: TGTGCCAGCAACGCCGCGGGGTGGTATGGCTACACCTTC.

The genes are TRBV7-6 and TRBJ2-7; TRBD2 agrees at 8 bases. The V and J ends lost 5 bases and 3 bases, in that order; junction bases with no gene match: 12. Germline V gene lookup returns CDR1 SGHVS and CDR2 FNYEAQ. The CDR3 totals 16 residues. CDR3 DNA sequence: TGTGCCAGCAGCCCCCGGGGTAGCGGGGCCGTCTACGAGCAGTACTTC. Its translation: CASSPRGSGAVYEQYF.

The V gene is TRBV10-2, the J gene TRBJ2-5; possible D gene TRBD2, 6 bases. Trimming took off 4 bases at V and 2 bases at J, with 14 bases between the two ends. Germline CDR1 WSHSY, CDR2 SAAADI. The CDR3 length is 15 residues. The CDR3 DNA follows: TGCGCCAGCAGTGTCAACCGGGGGAGGCAAGAGACCCAGTACTTC. Translation: CASSVNRGRQETQYF.

The genes are TRBV11-2 and TRBJ2-2; TRBD2 matches 11 bases. V dropped 7 bases and J dropped 4; count of bases not matched to a gene: 20. The CDR3 runs 20 residues. Germline CDR1 reads SGHAT; CDR2 reads FQNNGV. The chain's CDR3 is CASIPWVLAGGMARTGELFF. DNA of the CDR3: TGTGCCAGCATCCCTTGGGTTCTAGCGGGGGGAATGGCGCGCACCGGGGAGCTGTTTTTT.

This clonotype was found a few times. The rearrangement links TRBV28 to TRBJ1-1; D perhaps matches TRBD1 (5 bases). Trimming removed 6 bases from V and 1 base from J, with 15 bases in between. CDR3 size: 15 residues. Germline V gives CDR1 MDHEN, CDR2 SYDVKM. The CDR3 sequence is CASRGVSGPNTEAFF. The DNA of the CDR3 is TGTGCCAGCAGGGGGGTATCGGGACCGAACACTGAAGCTTTCTTT.

This clonotype was counted between two and nine times. The rearrangement uses TRBV7-2 and TRBJ1-6; D is perhaps TRBD1 (5 bases). Trimming shortened V by 4 bases and J by 8 bases, and 9 bases separated the two germline ends. The germline V gene encodes CDR1 SGHTA and CDR2 FQGNSA. CDR3 length equals 13 residues. CDR3 DNA sequence: TGTGCCAGCAGCTGGGACCCCTATTCACCCCTCCACTTT. Amino acid sequence: CASSWDPYSPLHF.

In this sample, this clonotype turned up a few times. J is TRBJ2-4 and V is TRBV7-8; either TRBD1 or TRBD2 may supply D (5 bases each). Germline CDR1 is SGHVS and CDR2 is FQNEAQ. Trimming removed 6 bases from V and 5 bases from J, with 17 bases in between. The CDR3 is 15 amino acids. For the CDR3, the DNA is TGTGCCAGCAGACAAGAGGCTGGGACCCAAAACATTCAGTACTTC. This translates into CASRQEAGTQNIQYF.

In this sample, this clonotype turned up a few times. This rearrangement joins TRBV19 to TRBJ1-5; D ambiguous. This CDR3 has 13 amino acids. Germline V lookup: CDR1 LNHDA, CDR2 SQIVND (reference sequence). Trimming stripped 5 bases from V and 4 bases from J, with 9 bases between. CDR3 sequence: CASSYQQNQPQHF. The DNA of the CDR3 is TGTGCCAGTAGTTATCAGCAGAATCAGCCCCAGCATTTT.

V usage is TRBV10-3 and J usage is TRBJ2-3; TRBD2 matches 10 bases. Germline assignment: CDR1 ENHRY and CDR2 SYGVKD. This CDR3 spans 16 amino acids. V gave up 5 bases and J gave up 4 bases; unmatched junction bases: 9. This chain's CDR3 is CAISSGTSDYPDTQYF. The CDR3, as DNA: TGTGCCATCAGTTCCGGGACTAGCGATTATCCAGATACGCAGTATTTT.

The chain uses TRBV3-1 and TRBJ2-7, with TRBD2 matching 9 bases. CDR3 length equals 17 residues. Looked up from germline, CDR1 is LGHDT and CDR2 is YNNKEL (reference sequence). After removal of 0 bases from V and 1 base from J, the junction contained 7 bases not matched to a gene. CDR3 sequence reads: CASSQEAQRGASYEQYF. The CDR3 DNA is TGTGCCAGCAGCCAAGAAGCCCAGCGGGGGGCATCCTACGAGCAGTACTTC.